This T cell receptor (beta chain) originates from a study of memory CD4+ T cells and cytomegalovirus serostatus. The germline CDR1 and CDR2 sequences are MNHEY and SVGAGI. The CDR3 length is 14 residues. Trimming left V 2 bases short and J 4 bases short, with 11 bases between. Produced via immunoSEQ multiplex PCR; TCRdb's table is partial and in-frame only. The repertoire consists of more than 45,000 clones, with about 81% occurring once and the leading ten covering roughly 1%. Single viable CD3+CD4+CD8-CD45RO+ cells were sorted as the memory CD4+ T cells. The chain links TRBV6-5 to TRBJ1-1; D is unclear. This TCR came from an adult in good health and CMV-seronegative. The sequenced sample consisted of memory CD4+ T cells from blood. The CDR3 loop reads CASSYVAWATEAFF. The CDR3 bases are TGTGCCAGCAGTTACGTCGCCTGGGCCACTGAAGCTTTCTTT.